The clone carrying this T cell receptor beta chain was observed many times. As yet, its antigen is unknown. CDR3 length equals 14 residues. V was shortened by 6 bases and J by 1 base, with 11 bases between the two germline ends. The data are from a study of T cell repertoires in cytomegalovirus infection. Study background: It was the public TCR beta signatures that indicated both CMV infection and matching HLA type. Regarding the study as a whole: Frequencies of public TCR beta families were cumulated, and this identified carriers of CMV plus the relevant HLA. HLA-C-restricted CMV clonotypes gave the most frequent clonotype in two of eight donors.

MiXCR was run by TCRdb on the reads, yielding one entry per CDR3 protein. This sample has some 450,000 distinct CDR3 sequences, with about 33% found just once. V gene TRBV12-3 or TRBV12-4 combines with J gene TRBJ2-3; possibly TRBD1 for D (5 bases). Input material: PBMCs. This sequence originates from a human donor in good health (CMV status not recorded). Some clones in this sample may be carry-over from other donors' samples. The CDR3 here is CASRTDTGTDTQYF. The CDR3 DNA is TGTGCCAGCAGGACGGACACAGGCACAGATACGCAGTATTTT.